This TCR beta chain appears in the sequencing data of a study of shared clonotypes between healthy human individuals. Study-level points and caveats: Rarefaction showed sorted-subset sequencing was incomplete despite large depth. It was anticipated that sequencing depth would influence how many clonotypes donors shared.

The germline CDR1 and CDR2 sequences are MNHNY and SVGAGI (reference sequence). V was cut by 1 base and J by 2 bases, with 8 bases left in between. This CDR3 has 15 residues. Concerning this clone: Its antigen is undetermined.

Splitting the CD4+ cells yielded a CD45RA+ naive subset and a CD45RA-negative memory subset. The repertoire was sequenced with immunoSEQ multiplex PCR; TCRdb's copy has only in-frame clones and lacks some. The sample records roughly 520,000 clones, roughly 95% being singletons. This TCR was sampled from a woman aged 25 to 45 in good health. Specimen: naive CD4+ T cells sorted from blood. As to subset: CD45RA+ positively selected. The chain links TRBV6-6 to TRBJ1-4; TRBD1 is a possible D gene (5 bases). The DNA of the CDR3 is TGTGCCAGCAGTTACTGGGGGACCACTAATGAAAAACTGTTTTTT. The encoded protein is CASSYWGTTNEKLFF.